This T cell receptor beta chain was captured in a study of blood T cells in healthy people across ages. A J-beta primer mix and a sample-barcoded 5' primer were used in a second PCR of about 6 to 12 cycles. Each sample provided no less than 2.5 million CDR3-containing paired-end reads. One entry per CDR3 protein, called by TCRdb with MiXCR from the 5' RACE reads. The sample has 1.5 million to 2 million distinct CDR3 sequences, 28% seen once. This clonotype was seen only a few times. Its antigen is currently unknown. A junction end diverges from the germline sequence, so it may reflect a read error. CDR3 size: 13 residues. Germline loops: CDR1 SNHLY, CDR2 FYNNEI. Study-level findings and limits: Measured against age, TCR beta diversity per million T cells decreased in a roughly linear manner.

The sequenced sample was blood. V is TRBV2 and J is TRBJ2-3; D unclear. This receptor was taken from a woman aged 25 to 45 in good health. The CDR3 is CASGEVRIDAQYF. CDR3 DNA: TGTGCCAGCGGTGAAGTTAGGATAGATGCGCAGTATTTT.